Listed below are T cell receptor beta chains from one sample, sequenced in a study of T cell responses to AZD1222 COVID-19 vaccine. Generated by immunoSEQ multiplex PCR, the TCRdb table keeps only in-frame clones and is missing some. This table has roughly 140,000 clones, 90% to 95% appearing once. This sample comprised peripheral blood, obtained on day 0 of AZD1222 vaccination. The receptors originated from an adult in good health. CDR3s include the opening cysteine and the closing phenylalanine or tryptophan. The order of the fields is CDR3 protein, D gene, V gene. A D gene is named only where the DNA matches it firmly.

CASSGQGASTEAFF | TRBD1 | TRBV5-1
CASSSSSGNTIYF | . | TRBV27
CASSSLDTGGQPQHF | . | TRBV7-9
CAISVQAGAAYNEQFF | TRBD2 | TRBV10-3
CASGLAQPYNEQFF | . | TRBV9
CASSETQGMGQFF | . | TRBV12-3/TRBV12-4
CASSVDRTGERIGELFF | TRBD1 | TRBV9
CASSLESRGMAFF | . | TRBV5-1
CSVRTGFDEQYF | TRBD1 | TRBV29-1
CASSEAEGAMVTGELFF | TRBD1 | TRBV6-1
CATRLQGEVRQPQHF | TRBD1 | TRBV24-1
CASSTGLAGVGTGELFF | TRBD2 | TRBV5-1
CASRRDGGGSNQPQHF | . | TRBV19
CASSFRAGGPNTGELFF | TRBD2 | TRBV7-8
CASSFTYGNSPLHF | . | TRBV11-2
CASSVQGPDMGYTF | . | TRBV18
CATSDLGHKLAKNIQYF | . | TRBV24-1
CASSLFEVIASGLSSYNEQFF | TRBD2 | TRBV5-1
CASSLGTGADTQYF | TRBD1 | TRBV5-1
CASSPLAGGRELFF | TRBD2 | TRBV19
CASSSQGINEQFF | . | TRBV7-3
CASGRDRISDEQFF | . | TRBV5-1
CASSLRDWGDEQFF | . | TRBV2
CASSEHRAYGYTF | . | TRBV6-1
CASSLHGTGGNEKLFF | TRBD1 | TRBV11-2
CASSPGQSLGDEQFF | . | TRBV18
CASSQVGGARYGYTF | . | TRBV4-1
CASSWGQGRETQYF | TRBD1 | TRBV5-1
CASSPTRDRVYEQYF | TRBD1 | TRBV6-6
CASSPGRDGFHTEAFF | . | TRBV5-1
CASRARTGGLKPQHF | TRBD1 | TRBV2
CASSQDRRPNQPQHF | . | TRBV27
CASSQDRRYEQYF | . | TRBV3-1/TRBV3-2
CAPPRWGDTEAFF | . | TRBV27
CASSFGGNYGYTF | . | TRBV5-1
CASSREAGLAGTEQFF | TRBD2 | TRBV2
CASSARPYYEQYF | . | TRBV27
CASSLTVLSTANEQFF | . | TRBV7-3
CATTRGTANTEAFF | . | TRBV6-6
CATSDATEGATDTQYF | TRBD1 | TRBV24-1
CASSLTGKGTEAFF | . | TRBV27
CASSLQGSYGYTF | . | TRBV5-4
CASSPRRQGRTEAFF | TRBD1 | TRBV3-1/TRBV3-2
CASSPGQGRYNQPQHF | TRBD1 | TRBV5-6
CATIPGRGEAPLHF | . | TRBV24-1
CASASGPMNTEAFF | . | TRBV5-1
CASSLAVGRATEAFF | . | TRBV7-9
CASSQKGGERAFF | TRBD1 | TRBV4-1
CASSGQNYGYTF | . | TRBV6-2/TRBV6-3
CASSTNGQRRRVGYTF | . | TRBV27
CASNQGNNEQFF | . | TRBV9
CASSAAGSEAFF | . | TRBV9
CASSQDRLARSQDTQYF | . | TRBV4-2
CASSRNEKLFF | . | TRBV5-1
CASTAGAPTQPQHF | . | TRBV6-5